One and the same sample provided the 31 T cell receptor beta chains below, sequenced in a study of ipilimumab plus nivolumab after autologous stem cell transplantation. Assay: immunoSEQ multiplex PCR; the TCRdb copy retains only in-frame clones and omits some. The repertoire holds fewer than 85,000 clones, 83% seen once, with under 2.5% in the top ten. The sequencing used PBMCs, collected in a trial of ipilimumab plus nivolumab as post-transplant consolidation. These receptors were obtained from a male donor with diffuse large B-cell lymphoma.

The CDR3 region has the DNA TGCGCCAGCAGGGTGGGACTAGCGGGTCTCAATGAGCAGTTCTTC. Translation: CASRVGLAGLNEQFF. The rearrangement joins TRBV4-3 to TRBJ2-1, with 12 bases aligning to TRBD2. CDR1 and CDR2 (germline): LGHNA, YSLEER. Trimming cost V 6 bases and J 6 bases; bases outside gene matches: 6. The CDR3 has 15 residues.

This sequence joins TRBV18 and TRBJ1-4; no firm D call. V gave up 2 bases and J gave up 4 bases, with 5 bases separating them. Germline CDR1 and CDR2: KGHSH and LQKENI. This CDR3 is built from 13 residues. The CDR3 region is CASSPNNNEKLFF. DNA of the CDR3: TGTGCCAGCTCACCAAACAATAATGAAAAACTGTTTTTT.

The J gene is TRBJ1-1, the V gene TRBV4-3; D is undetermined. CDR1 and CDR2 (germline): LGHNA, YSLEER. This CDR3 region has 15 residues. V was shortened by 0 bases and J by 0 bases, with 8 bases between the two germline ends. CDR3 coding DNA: TGCGCCAGCAGCCAAGATGGTACAGTGAACACTGAAGCTTTCTTT. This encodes CASSQDGTVNTEAFF.

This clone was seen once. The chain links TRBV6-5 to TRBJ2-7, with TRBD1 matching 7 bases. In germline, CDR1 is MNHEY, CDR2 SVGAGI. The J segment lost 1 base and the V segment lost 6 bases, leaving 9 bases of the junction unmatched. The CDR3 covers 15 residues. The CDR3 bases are TGTGCCAGCAGCGACTCCGGGACAGCTTCCTACGAGCAGTACTTC. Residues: CASSDSGTASYEQYF.

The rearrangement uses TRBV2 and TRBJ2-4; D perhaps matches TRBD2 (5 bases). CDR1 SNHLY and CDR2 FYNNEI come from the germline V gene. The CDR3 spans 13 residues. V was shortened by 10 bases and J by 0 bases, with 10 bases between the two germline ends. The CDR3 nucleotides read TGTGCCACATCGGGGTTAGCCAAAAACATTCAGTACTTC. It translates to CATSGLAKNIQYF.

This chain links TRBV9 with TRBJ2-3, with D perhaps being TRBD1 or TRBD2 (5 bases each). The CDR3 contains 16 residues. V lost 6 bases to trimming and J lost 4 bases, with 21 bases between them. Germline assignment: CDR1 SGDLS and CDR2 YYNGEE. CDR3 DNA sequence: TGTGCCAGCACCGCCGGGACCCGCTTAGGGTCAGATACGCAGTATTTT. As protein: CASTAGTRLGSDTQYF.

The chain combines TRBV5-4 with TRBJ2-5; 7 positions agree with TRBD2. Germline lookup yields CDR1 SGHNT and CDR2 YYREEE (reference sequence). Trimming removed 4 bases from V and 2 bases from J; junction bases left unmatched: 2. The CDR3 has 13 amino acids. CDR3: CASSPGRQETQYF. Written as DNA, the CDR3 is TGTGCCAGCAGCCCCGGGAGGCAAGAGACCCAGTACTTC.

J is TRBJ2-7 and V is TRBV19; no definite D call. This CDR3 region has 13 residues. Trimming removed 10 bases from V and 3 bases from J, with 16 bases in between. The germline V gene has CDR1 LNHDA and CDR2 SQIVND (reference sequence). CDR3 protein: CATADLSSYEQYF. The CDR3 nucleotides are TGTGCCACCGCAGACTTGAGTAGCTACGAGCAGTACTTC.

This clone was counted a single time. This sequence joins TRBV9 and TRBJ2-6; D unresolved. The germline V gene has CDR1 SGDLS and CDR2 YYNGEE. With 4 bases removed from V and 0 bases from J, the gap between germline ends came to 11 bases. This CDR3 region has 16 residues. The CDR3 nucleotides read TGTGCCAGCAGCCCGAACCCGGGCTCTGGGGCCAACGTCCTGACTTTC. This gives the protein CASSPNPGSGANVLTF.

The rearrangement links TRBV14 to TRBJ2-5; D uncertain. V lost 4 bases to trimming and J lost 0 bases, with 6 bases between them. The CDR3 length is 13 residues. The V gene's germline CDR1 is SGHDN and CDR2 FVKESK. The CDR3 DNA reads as TGTGCCAGCAGCCCGCAGTACCAAGAGACCCAGTACTTC. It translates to CASSPQYQETQYF.

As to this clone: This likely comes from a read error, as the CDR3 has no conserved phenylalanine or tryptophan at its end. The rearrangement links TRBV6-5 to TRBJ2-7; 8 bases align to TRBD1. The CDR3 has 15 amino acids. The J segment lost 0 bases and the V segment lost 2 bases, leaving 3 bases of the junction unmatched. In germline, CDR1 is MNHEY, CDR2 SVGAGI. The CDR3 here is CASSYLGTGSYEQYL. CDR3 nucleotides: TGTGCCAGCAGTTACCTCGGGACAGGCTCCTACGAGCAGTACCTC.

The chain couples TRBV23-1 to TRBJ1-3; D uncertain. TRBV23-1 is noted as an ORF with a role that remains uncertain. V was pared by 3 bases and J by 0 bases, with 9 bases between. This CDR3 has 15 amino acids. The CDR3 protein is CASSQARISGNTIYF. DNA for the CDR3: TGCGCCAGCAGTCAGGCACGGATCTCTGGAAACACCATATATTTT.

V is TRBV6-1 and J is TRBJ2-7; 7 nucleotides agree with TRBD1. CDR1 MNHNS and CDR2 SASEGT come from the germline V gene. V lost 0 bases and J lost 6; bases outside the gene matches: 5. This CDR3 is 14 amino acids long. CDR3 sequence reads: CASSEATGPLEQYF. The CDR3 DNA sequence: TGTGCCAGCAGTGAAGCGACAGGGCCGCTCGAGCAGTACTTC.

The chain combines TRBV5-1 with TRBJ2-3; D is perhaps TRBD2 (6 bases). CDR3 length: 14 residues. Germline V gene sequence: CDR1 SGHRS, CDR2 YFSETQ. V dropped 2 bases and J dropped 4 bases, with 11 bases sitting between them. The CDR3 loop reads CASSFGGVSDTQYF. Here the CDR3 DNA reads TGCGCCAGCAGCTTCGGCGGGGTCTCAGATACGCAGTATTTT.

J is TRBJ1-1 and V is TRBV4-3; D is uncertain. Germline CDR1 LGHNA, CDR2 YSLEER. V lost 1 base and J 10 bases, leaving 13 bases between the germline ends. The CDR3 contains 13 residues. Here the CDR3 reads CASSQGLDSGAFF. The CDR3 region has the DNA TGCGCCAGCAGCCAAGGGCTGGACTCGGGAGCTTTCTTT.

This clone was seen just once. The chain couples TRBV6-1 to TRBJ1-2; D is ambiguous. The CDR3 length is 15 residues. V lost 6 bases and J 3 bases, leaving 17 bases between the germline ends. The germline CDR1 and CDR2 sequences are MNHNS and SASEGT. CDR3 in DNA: TGTGCCAGCAGCACAAGGACCGCTGCCGACTATGGCTACACCTTC. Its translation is CASSTRTAADYGYTF.

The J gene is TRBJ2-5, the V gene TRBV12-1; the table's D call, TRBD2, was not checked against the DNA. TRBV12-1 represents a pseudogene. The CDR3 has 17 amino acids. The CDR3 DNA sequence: TGTGCCAGCAGCTCAGGGCCCGGAGGGACTCCCCAGGGGACCCAGTACTTC. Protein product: CASSSGPGGTPQGTQYF.

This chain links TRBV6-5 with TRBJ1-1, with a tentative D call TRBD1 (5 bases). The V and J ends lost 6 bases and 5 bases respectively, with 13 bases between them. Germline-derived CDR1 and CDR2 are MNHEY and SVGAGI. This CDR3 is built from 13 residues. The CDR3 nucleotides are TGTGCCAGCAGCGGACAAGAAGTAACTGAAGCTTTCTTT. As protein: CASSGQEVTEAFF.

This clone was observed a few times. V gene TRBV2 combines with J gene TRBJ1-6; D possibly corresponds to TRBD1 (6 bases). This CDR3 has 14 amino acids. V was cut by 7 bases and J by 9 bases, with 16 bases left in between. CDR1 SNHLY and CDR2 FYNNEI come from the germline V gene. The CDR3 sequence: CASTSAGAGSPLHF. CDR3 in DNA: TGTGCCAGCACCTCCGCAGGGGCAGGTTCACCCCTCCACTTT.

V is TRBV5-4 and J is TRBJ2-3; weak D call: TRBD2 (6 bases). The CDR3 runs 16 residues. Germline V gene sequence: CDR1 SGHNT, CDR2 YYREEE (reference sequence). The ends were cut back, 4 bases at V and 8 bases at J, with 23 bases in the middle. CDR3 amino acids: CASSGGTERHGPTQYF. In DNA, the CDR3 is TGTGCCAGCAGCGGGGGGACGGAGCGCCATGGGCCTACGCAGTATTTT.

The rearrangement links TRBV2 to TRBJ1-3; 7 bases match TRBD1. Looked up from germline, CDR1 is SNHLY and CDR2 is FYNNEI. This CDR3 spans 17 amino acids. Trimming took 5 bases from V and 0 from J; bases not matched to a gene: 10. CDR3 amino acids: CASSRRGGRSSGNTIYF. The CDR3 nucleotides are TGTGCCAGCAGTCGCAGGGGGGGGCGAAGCTCTGGAAACACCATATATTTT.

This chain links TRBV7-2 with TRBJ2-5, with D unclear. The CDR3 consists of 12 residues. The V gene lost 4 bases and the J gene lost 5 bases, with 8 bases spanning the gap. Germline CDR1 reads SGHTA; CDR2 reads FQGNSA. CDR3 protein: CASSYAGETQYF. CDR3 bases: TGTGCCAGCAGCTACGCCGGGGAGACCCAGTACTTC.

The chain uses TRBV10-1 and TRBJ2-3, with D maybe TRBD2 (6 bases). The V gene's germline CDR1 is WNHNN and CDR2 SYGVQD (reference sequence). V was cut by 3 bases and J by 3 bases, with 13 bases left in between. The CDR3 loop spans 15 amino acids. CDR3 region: CASSEDWSGTDTQYF. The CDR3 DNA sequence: TGCGCCAGCAGTGAAGACTGGAGCGGGACAGATACGCAGTATTTT.

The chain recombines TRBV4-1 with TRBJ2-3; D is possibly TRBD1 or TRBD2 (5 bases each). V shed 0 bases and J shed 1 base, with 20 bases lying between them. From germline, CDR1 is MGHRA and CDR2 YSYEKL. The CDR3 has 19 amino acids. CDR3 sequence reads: CASSQDSVVGPWGTDTQYF. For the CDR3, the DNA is TGCGCCAGCAGCCAAGATTCCGTTGTGGGACCTTGGGGCACAGATACGCAGTATTTT.

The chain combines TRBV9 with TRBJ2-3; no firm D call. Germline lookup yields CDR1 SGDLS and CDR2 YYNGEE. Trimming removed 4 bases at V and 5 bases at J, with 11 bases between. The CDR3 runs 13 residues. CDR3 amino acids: CASSPLPEDTQYF. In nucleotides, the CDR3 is TGTGCCAGCAGCCCTCTTCCCGAAGATACGCAGTATTTT.

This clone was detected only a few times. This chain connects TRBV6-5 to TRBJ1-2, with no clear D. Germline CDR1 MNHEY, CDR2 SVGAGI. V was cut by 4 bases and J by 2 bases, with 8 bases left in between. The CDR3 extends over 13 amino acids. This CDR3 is CASSSSGNYGYTF. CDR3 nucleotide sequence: TGTGCCAGCAGTTCCTCGGGCAACTATGGCTACACCTTC.

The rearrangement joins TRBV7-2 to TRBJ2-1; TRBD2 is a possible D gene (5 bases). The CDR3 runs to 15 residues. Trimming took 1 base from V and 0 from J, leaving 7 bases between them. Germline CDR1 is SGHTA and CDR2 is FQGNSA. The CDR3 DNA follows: TGTGCCAGCAGCTTAGGAAGCGGCTCCTACAATGAGCAGTTCTTC. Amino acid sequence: CASSLGSGSYNEQFF.

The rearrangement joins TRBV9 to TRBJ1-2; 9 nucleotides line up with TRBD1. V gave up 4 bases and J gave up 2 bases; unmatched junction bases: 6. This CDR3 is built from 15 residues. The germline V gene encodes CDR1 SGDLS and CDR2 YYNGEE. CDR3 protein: CASSPGTGLNYGYTF. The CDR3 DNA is TGTGCCAGCAGCCCCGGGACAGGGCTCAACTATGGCTACACCTTC.

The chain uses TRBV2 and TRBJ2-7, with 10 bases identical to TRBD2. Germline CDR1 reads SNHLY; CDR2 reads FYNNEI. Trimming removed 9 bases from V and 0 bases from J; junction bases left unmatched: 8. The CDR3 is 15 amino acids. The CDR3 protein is CASEDSGGHSYEQYF. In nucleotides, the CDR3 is TGTGCCAGTGAAGATAGCGGGGGGCACTCCTACGAGCAGTACTTC.

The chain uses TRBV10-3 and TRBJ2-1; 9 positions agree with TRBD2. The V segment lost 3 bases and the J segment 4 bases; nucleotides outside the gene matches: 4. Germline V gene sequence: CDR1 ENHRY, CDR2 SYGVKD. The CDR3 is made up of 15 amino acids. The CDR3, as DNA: TGTGCCATCAGTGAAAGCGGGGGGTATTACAATGAGCAGTTCTTC. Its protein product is CAISESGGYYNEQFF.

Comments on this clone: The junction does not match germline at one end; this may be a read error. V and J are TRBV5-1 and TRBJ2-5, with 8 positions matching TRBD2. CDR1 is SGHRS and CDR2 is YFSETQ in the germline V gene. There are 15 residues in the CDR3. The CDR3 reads CASSFIAGRGETQYF. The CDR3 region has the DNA TGTGCCAGCAGCTTCATAGCGGGGCGAGGAGAGACCCAGTACTTC.